The 19 T cell receptor beta chains below come from one sample, sequenced in a study of cytomegalovirus exposure and HLA in healthy donors. TCRdb keeps only in-frame clones here, not all; method: immunoSEQ multiplex PCR. Seen here are about 130,000 clones, 89% observed once, and the top ten hold over 8.5%. Source material: PBMCs. The receptors here all came from a woman aged 18 to 35 in good health and CMV-seropositive.

The J gene is TRBJ1-1, the V gene TRBV2; 7 bases fit TRBD1. CDR1 is SNHLY, CDR2 FYNNEI, per germline. V was clipped by 8 bases and J by 4 bases; unmatched bases: 7. CDR3 length: 13 residues. The CDR3: CASADRRGTEAFF. The CDR3 nucleotides read TGTGCCAGCGCGGACAGGAGGGGCACTGAAGCTTTCTTT.

CDR3 DNA sequence: TGCGCCAGCAGCCAAGATCTCGGTACGCAGTATTTT. Protein sequence: CASSQDLGTQYF. The V gene is TRBV4-1, the J gene TRBJ2-3; no reliable D call. CDR1 and CDR2 from the germline V gene are MGHRA and YSYEKL. The CDR3 length is 12 residues. The V end was cut by 0 bases, the J end by 8 bases, with 6 bases between.

The rearrangement links TRBV2 to TRBJ2-1, with 12 bases identical to TRBD2. V lost 1 base and J lost 12; bases outside the gene matches: 7. The CDR3 is 15 amino acids. In germline, CDR1 is SNHLY, CDR2 FYNNEI. CDR3 loop: CASSEGASGGAGQFF. CDR3 bases: TGTGCCAGCAGTGAAGGTGCTAGCGGGGGGGCTGGGCAGTTCTTC.

This chain links TRBV27 with TRBJ1-1, with D possibly being TRBD1 (6 bases). The CDR3 sequence is 12 residues long. V was pared by 5 bases and J by 4 bases, with 8 bases between. From germline, CDR1 is MNHEY and CDR2 SMNVEV (reference sequence). In DNA form, the CDR3 reads TGTGCCAGCAGTACAGGGCTCACTGAAGCTTTCTTT. Protein product: CASSTGLTEAFF.

The chain couples TRBV7-2 to TRBJ2-5; D is possibly TRBD1 (5 bases). This CDR3 has 14 amino acids. Germline V gene data show CDR1 as SGHTA and CDR2 as FQGNSA. V was cut by 5 bases and J by 5 bases, with 15 bases left in between. CDR3 in amino acids: CASSQPQGVETQYF. The CDR3 DNA reads TGTGCCAGCAGCCAGCCCCAGGGTGTGGAGACCCAGTACTTC.

This rearrangement joins TRBV28 to TRBJ2-1; D gene uncertain. This CDR3 is built from 15 residues. Deletions cut 6 bases from V and 0 bases from J, with 12 bases between. The germline CDR1 and CDR2 sequences are MDHEN and SYDVKM. As DNA, the CDR3 is TGTGCCAGCAGAAATGACCGGAGCTCCTACAATGAGCAGTTCTTC. Amino acids: CASRNDRSSYNEQFF.

This chain uses TRBV7-8 with TRBJ1-1; TRBD1 matches at 10 bases. The CDR3 is made up of 13 amino acids. Per germline, CDR1 SGHVS and CDR2 FQNEAQ. Unmatched junction bases numbered 1, after V lost 3 bases and J lost 6 bases. CDR3 amino acids: CASSFGTGAEAFF. The DNA for the CDR3 is TGTGCCAGCAGCTTCGGGACAGGGGCTGAAGCTTTCTTT.

The chain recombines TRBV6-5 with TRBJ1-5; 7 positions agree with TRBD1. The V and J ends lost 6 bases and 11 bases, in that order; junction bases with no gene match: 16. Germline values: CDR1 MNHEY, CDR2 SVGAGI. This CDR3 region has 15 residues. The DNA for the CDR3 is TGTGCCAGCAGCCCAATAACAGGGGCCGCGAGTTCCCAGCATTTT. Its protein is CASSPITGAASSQHF.

The chain combines TRBV7-9 with TRBJ2-3; 7 bases fit TRBD2. The V segment lost 3 bases and the J segment 1 base; nucleotides outside the gene matches: 4. This CDR3 spans 15 amino acids. Germline-derived CDR1 and CDR2 are SEHNR and FQNEAQ (reference sequence). The CDR3 spells CASSFLGGGTDTQYF. CDR3 DNA: TGTGCCAGCAGCTTTCTTGGGGGGGGCACAGATACGCAGTATTTT.

The V call is TRBV4-2, the J call TRBJ2-2; possible D gene TRBD2, 5 bases. Trimming cost V 5 bases and J 0 bases, with 10 bases left between them. Germline assignment: CDR1 LGHNA and CDR2 YNFKEQ. There are 15 residues in the CDR3. This CDR3 reads CASSGGSANTGELFF. CDR3 nucleotide sequence: TGTGCCAGCAGCGGAGGCAGCGCGAACACCGGGGAGCTGTTTTTT.

This clone was observed a single time. The chain carries TRBV4-1 and TRBJ2-1; D remains ambiguous. The V gene lost 0 bases and the J gene lost 4 bases, with 13 bases spanning the gap. There are 16 residues in the CDR3. Germline V CDR1 and CDR2: MGHRA, YSYEKL. In DNA, the CDR3 is TGCGCCAGCAGCCAAGATGTGGGCAGAAAATACAATGAGCAGTTCTTC. Its translation: CASSQDVGRKYNEQFF.

The rearrangement uses TRBV5-1 and TRBJ2-2, with 13 bases matching TRBD2. V lost 0 bases, J lost 10 bases, and 9 bases stayed unmatched. CDR1 is SGHRS, CDR2 YFSETQ, per germline. The CDR3 length is 17 residues. CDR3 nucleotide sequence: TGCGCCAGCAGCTTGGAGGGACTAGCGGGGATGGTTGAGGAGCTGTTTTTT. Translated: CASSLEGLAGMVEELFF.

CDR3 region: CASSLDPGSGANVLTF. CDR3 in DNA: TGCGCCAGCAGCCTAGATCCAGGGTCTGGGGCCAACGTCCTGACTTTC. This rearrangement joins TRBV5-1 to TRBJ2-6, with D possibly TRBD1 on 5 matching bases. There are 16 residues in the CDR3. V was shortened by 4 bases and J by 1 base, with 12 bases between the two germline ends. Germline CDR1 SGHRS, CDR2 YFSETQ.

The rearrangement joins TRBV12-5 to TRBJ1-5, with TRBD1 matching over 11 bases. J lost 2 bases, V lost 3 bases, and 15 bases had no gene match. This CDR3 is built from 20 residues. Germline CDR1 and CDR2: LGHNT and FRNRAP. The CDR3 is CASGFIPGQGDILGNQPQHF. CDR3 nucleotide sequence: TGTGCTAGTGGTTTCATTCCGGGACAGGGGGATATTTTGGGCAATCAGCCCCAGCATTTT.

This clone has just a few counts. The gene calls are TRBV6-6 and TRBJ2-5; 10 nucleotides agree with TRBD2. Trimming cost V 6 bases and J 1 base; bases outside gene matches: 5. CDR1 and CDR2 from the germline V gene are MNHNY and SVGAGI (reference sequence). The CDR3 runs to 15 residues. The CDR3, as DNA: TGTGCCAGCAGGGGCACTAGCGGGGTCCAAGAGACCCAGTACTTC. It translates to CASRGTSGVQETQYF.

The chain couples TRBV6-4 to TRBJ1-2, with D perhaps matching TRBD1 (6 bases). The CDR3 extends over 14 amino acids. In germline, CDR1 is MRHNA, CDR2 SNTAGT. V was trimmed by 7 bases and J by 4 bases, leaving 16 bases between them. Written as DNA, the CDR3 is TGTGCCAGCAAGTTGACAGGTCAGAGCTATGGCTACACCTTC. This translates into CASKLTGQSYGYTF.

V and J are TRBV9 and TRBJ1-3; D gene ambiguous. V was clipped by 3 bases and J by 2 bases, with 9 bases between them. Germline CDR1 and CDR2: SGDLS and YYNGEE. The CDR3 contains 14 residues. The CDR3 DNA follows: TGTGCCAGCAGCGAATCGGTGGCTGGAAACACCATATATTTT. It encodes CASSESVAGNTIYF.

This chain connects TRBV10-1 to TRBJ2-1, with 7 bases that match TRBD2. CDR3 length equals 14 residues. V lost 4 bases and J lost 3; bases outside the gene matches: 3. Germline CDR1 WNHNN, CDR2 SYGVQD (reference sequence). The CDR3 region has the DNA TGCGCCAGCAGTGGGACTAGAAACTACAATGAGCAGTTCTTC. Translating it yields CASSGTRNYNEQFF.

J is TRBJ2-6 and V is TRBV9, with D possibly being TRBD1 (6 bases). CDR1 is SGDLS, CDR2 YYNGEE, per germline. With 3 bases removed from V and 8 bases from J, the gap between germline ends came to 12 bases. The CDR3 consists of 14 residues. CDR3 amino acids: CASSALRGSNVLTF. DNA of the CDR3: TGTGCCAGCAGCGCCCTTAGGGGGTCCAACGTCCTGACTTTC.